The clone carrying this T cell receptor beta chain appeared once. This entry is derived from a study of blood T cell repertoires in COVID-19. Germline V gene data show CDR1 as MGHDK and CDR2 as SYGVNS. Germline trimming cut 5 bases from V and 7 bases from J; bases unmatched to any gene: 4. The CDR3 has 14 amino acids. TCRdb's table, derived via immunoSEQ multiplex PCR, lists solely in-frame clones and lacks some. The sample carries more than 150,000 clones, around 81% recorded once. This TCR was sampled from a woman aged 80 or over with COVID-19, enrolled during active disease. The gene calls are TRBV25-1 and TRBJ1-6, with 8 bases matching TRBD1. Sequenced input: peripheral blood. CDR3: CASSFTGGNSPLHF. The CDR3 DNA follows: TGTGCCAGCAGTTTTACAGGGGGGAATTCACCCCTCCACTTT.